This entry concerns a single T cell receptor (beta chain). This CDR3 has 14 residues. V gave up 5 bases and J gave up 2 bases, with 11 bases separating them. CDR1 is SGHTA and CDR2 is FQGNSA in the germline V gene. This sample was taken from a study of siplizumab effects on memory and regulatory T cells. The repertoire was sequenced with immunoSEQ multiplex PCR; TCRdb's copy has only in-frame clones and lacks some. This table has about 91,000 clones, around 97% appearing once. The sequencing sample was made of naive CD4+ T cells sorted from blood. The origin of this receptor is a human donor in good health. The chain carries TRBV7-2 and TRBJ2-3; a possible D gene is TRBD1 (6 bases). The CDR3: CASSLDRYTDTQYF. Written as DNA, the CDR3 is TGTGCCAGCAGCCTGGACAGATACACAGATACGCAGTATTTT.